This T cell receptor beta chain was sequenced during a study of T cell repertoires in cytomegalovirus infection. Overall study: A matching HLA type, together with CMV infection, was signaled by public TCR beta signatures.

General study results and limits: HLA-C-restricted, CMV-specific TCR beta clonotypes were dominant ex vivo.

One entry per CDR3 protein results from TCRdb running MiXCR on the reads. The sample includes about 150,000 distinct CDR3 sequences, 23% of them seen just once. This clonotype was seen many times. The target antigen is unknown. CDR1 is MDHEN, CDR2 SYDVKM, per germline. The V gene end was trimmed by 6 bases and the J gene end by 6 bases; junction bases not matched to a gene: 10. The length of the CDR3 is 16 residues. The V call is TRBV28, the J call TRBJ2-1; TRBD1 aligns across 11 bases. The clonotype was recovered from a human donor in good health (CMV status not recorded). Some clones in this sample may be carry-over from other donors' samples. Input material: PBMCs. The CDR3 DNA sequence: TGTGCCAGCAGCCAACCCGGGACAGGGGGAGGCAATGAGCAGTTCTTC. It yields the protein CASSQPGTGGGNEQFF.